The entry below describes one TCR beta chain. This clone was seen a single time. Its antigen is still unknown. Per-base qualities were not stored, and no clone one base away is much larger. This specimen comes from a study of blood T cell repertoires in COVID-19 (TCRdb year 2020). Some background on the complete study: Samples covering the acute and convalescent phases of COVID-19 were provided by collaborators in the United States, Italy and Spain. The prospective study material was composed of cDNA or gDNA derived from T cells, B-cell-depleted T cells, or PBMCs. Deeply sampled blood TCRbeta repertoires from subjects exposed to, actively infected with, or recovered from COVID-19 were included in the dataset. The repertoires were released in a freely available public database meant as a resource for research on the immune response to SARS-CoV-2. Samples came from the ongoing ImmuneRACE study (first 160 participants) plus 1,254 subjects from 6 global collaborators. Sample metadata almost always included a de-identified subject ID, COVID-19 status, age in years and sex. Where available, HLA class I and class II types were taken from metadata supplied by the sample provider and were not determined by assay-based typing.

The CDR3, from cysteine to phenylalanine, totals 16 residues. Only the CDR3 DNA is retained, 48 bases long and in frame from the first base. From a lookup of the germline V gene, CDR1 and CDR2 are SGHAT and FQNNGV. Trimming leaves V shorter by 2 bases and J shorter by 1 base, with the junction holding 3 bases beyond the gene matches. Findings and caveats that apply to the study as a whole: How much clinical and demographic metadata was included differed by source and by participant, and the metadata was provided uncurated.

In the prospective study, participants were about 18 to 95 years old, resided in fewer than 25 geographic areas of the United States, and were enrolled through a virtual design. Cohort assignment in the prospective study relied on participant-reported clinical history from a screening survey and a study questionnaire. Recovered participants in ImmuneRACE Cohort 3 were defined as having two consecutive negative NP/OP PCR tests, clearance from a healthcare professional, or resolution of symptoms. Each participant in the prospective study had whole blood, serum and a nasopharyngeal or oropharyngeal swab collected by mobile phlebotomists. Over a 2-month period, participants in the prospective study had the option of providing additional blood draws and questionnaires. Prospective study blood samples were shipped either frozen or at room temperature before DNA extraction. The immunoSEQ Assay, a bias-controlled multiplex PCR, was used to amplify TCRbeta CDR3 regions from genomic DNA. For the original study's pipeline: The number of nucleated cells in each sample was estimated from the amplification of reference gene primers within the assay. Sequence reads were collapsed and filtered to measure the absolute abundance of every unique TCRbeta CDR3 rearrangement. For each sample, productive Simpson clonality was calculated by taking the square root of Simpson's diversity index across productive rearrangements. This is the immuneACCESS table as TCRdb keeps it, with only in-frame sequences that have V and J called. A part of the clones is gone; compared with another copy, unresolved V genes explain less than half, and the rest is unexplained. V, J and clone size are those of that table, while D and trimming were read from the DNA. The sample table records hundreds of thousands of clones; 85% to 90% of these occur just once. The biggest ten clones account for around 15% of the sample.

Sequencing was carried out using PBMCs or T cells enriched from blood (not recorded which). The clonotype comes from a man aged 18 to 30 who had recovered from COVID-19. Recombination connected TRBV11-2 to TRBJ2-3, with 10 bases matching TRBD1. This receptor carries the CDR3 CASSLNGTGGTDTQYF. The DNA sequence is given as TGTGCCAGCAGCTTAAACGGGACAGGGGGCACAGATACGCAGTATTTT.